This paragraph covers one T cell receptor (beta chain) sequence. The record originates from a study of technical replicates of blood from a handful of donors. Germline CDR1 SGDLS, CDR2 YYNGEE. Trimming cost V 0 bases and J 8 bases, with 11 bases left between them. The CDR3 has 14 residues. Profiling relied on immunoSEQ multiplex PCR, and the TCRdb table lists in-frame clones only, not all of them. This sample has some 87,000 clones, with around 96% found just once. The rearrangement joins TRBV9 to TRBJ1-4; D is unresolved. The TCR sequence derives from a human donor in good health. Sample: T cells isolated from PBMCs. The CDR3 DNA follows: TGTGCCAGCAGCGTAGACAGCTTGAAGGAAAAACTGTTTTTT. Its protein is CASSVDSLKEKLFF. The entire variable domain, with the rest obtained from reference TRBV9 and TRBJ1-4, is as follows: DSGVTQTPKHLITATGQRVTLRCSPRSGDLSVYWYQQSLDQGLQFLIQYYNGEERAKGNILERFSAQQFPDLHSELNLSSLELGDSALYFCASSVDSLKEKLFFGSGTQLSVL.